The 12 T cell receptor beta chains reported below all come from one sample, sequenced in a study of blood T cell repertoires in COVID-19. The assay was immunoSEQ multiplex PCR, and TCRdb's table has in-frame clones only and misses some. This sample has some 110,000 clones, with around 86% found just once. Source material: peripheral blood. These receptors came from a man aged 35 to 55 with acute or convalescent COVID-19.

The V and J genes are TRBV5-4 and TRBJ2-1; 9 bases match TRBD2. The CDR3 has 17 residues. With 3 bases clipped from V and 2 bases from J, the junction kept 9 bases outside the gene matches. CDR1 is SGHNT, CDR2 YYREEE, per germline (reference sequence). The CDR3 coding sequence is TGTGCCAGCAGCTCAAGACTAGCGGTTACTACCTACAATGAGCAGTTCTTC. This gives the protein CASSSRLAVTTYNEQFF.

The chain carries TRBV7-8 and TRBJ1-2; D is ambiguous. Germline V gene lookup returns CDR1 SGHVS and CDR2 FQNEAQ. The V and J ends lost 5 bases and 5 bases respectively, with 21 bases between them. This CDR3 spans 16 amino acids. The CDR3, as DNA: TGTGCCAGCAGCCCTACGGGCGGGGTAATACAATATGGCTACACCTTC. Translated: CASSPTGGVIQYGYTF.

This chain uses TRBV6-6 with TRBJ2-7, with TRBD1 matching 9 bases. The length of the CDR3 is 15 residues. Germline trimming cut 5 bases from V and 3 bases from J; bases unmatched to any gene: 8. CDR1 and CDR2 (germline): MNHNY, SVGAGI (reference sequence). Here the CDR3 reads CASSPTTGGIYEQYF. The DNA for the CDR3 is TGTGCCAGCAGTCCCACGACAGGGGGTATCTACGAGCAGTACTTC.

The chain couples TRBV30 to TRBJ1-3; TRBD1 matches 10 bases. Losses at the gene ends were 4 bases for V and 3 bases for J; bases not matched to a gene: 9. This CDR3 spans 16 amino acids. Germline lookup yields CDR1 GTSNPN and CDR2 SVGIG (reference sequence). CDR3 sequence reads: CAWNNKGQGYGNTIYF. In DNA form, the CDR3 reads TGTGCCTGGAACAACAAGGGACAGGGGTATGGAAACACCATATATTTT.

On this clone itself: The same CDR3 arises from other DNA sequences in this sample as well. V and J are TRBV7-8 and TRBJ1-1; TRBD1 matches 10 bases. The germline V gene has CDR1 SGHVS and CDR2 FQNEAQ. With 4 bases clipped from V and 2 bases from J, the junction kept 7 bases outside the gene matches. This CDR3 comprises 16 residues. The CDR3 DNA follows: TGTGCCAGCAGCTCCCGGGACAGGGGAAGTAACACTGAAGCTTTCTTT. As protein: CASSSRDRGSNTEAFF.

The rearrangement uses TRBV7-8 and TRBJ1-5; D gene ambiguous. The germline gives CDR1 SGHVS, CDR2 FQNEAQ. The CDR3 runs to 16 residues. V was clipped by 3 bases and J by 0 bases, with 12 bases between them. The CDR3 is CASSFGEMGSNQPQHF. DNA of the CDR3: TGTGCCAGCAGCTTCGGGGAGATGGGTAGCAATCAGCCCCAGCATTTT.

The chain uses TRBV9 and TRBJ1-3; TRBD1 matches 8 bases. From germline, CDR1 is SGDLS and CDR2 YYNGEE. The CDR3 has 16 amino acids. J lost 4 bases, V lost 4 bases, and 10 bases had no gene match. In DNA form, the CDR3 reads TGTGCCAGCAGCCCAAGGACAGGGTCGGGCGGAAACACCATATATTTT. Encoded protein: CASSPRTGSGGNTIYF.

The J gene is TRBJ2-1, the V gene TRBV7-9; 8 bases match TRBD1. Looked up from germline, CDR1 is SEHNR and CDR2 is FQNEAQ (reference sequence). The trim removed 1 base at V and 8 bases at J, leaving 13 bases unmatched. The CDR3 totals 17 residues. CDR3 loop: CASSLGVGAGGRDEQFF. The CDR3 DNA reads TGTGCCAGCAGCTTAGGAGTTGGCGCAGGGGGCAGGGATGAGCAGTTCTTC.

The CDR3 DNA reads TGTGCCAGTAGTGCAGGGGGCCTCACTGAAGCTTTCTTT. Translated: CASSAGGLTEAFF. The rearrangement joins TRBV19 to TRBJ1-1; 8 bases match TRBD1. This CDR3 is built from 13 residues. The V gene end was trimmed by 5 bases and the J gene end by 4 bases; junction bases not matched to a gene: 3. CDR1 and CDR2 (germline): LNHDA, SQIVND (reference sequence).

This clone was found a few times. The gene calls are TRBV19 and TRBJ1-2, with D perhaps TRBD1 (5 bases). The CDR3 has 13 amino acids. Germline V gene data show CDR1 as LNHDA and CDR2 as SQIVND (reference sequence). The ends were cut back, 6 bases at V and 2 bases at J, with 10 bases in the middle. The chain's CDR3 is CASRGTGNYGYTF. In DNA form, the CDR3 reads TGTGCCAGTAGGGGGACTGGGAACTATGGCTACACCTTC.

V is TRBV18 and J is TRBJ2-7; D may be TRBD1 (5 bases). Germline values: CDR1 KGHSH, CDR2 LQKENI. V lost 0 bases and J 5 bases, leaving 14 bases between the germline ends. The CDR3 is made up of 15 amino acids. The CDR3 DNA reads TGTGCCAGCTCACCACCAGCTTCCAGGGTCCACGAGCAGTACTTC. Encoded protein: CASSPPASRVHEQYF.

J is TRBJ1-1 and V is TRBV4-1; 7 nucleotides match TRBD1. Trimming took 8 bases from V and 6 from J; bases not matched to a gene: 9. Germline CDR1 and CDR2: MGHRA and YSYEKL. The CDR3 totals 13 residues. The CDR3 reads CASAPTGYAEAFF. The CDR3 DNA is TGCGCCAGCGCACCGACAGGGTATGCTGAAGCTTTCTTT.